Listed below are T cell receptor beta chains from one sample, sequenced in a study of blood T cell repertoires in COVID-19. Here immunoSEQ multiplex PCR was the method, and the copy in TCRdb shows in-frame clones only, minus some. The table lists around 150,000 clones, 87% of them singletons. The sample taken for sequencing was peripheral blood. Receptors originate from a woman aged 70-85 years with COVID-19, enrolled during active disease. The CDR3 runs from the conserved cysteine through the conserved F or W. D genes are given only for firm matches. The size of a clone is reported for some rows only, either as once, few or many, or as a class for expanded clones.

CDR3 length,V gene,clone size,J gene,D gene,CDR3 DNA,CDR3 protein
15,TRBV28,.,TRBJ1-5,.,TGTGCCAGCGGCTTAGGGGGGGGCGGCAATCAGCCCCAGCATTTT,CASGLGGGGNQPQHF
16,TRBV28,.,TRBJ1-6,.,TGTGCCAGCAACGAACCCGCCCCAGGGTTGAATTCACCCCTCCACTTT,CASNEPAPGLNSPLHF
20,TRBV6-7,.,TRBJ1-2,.,TGTGCCAGCAGCTGTCTCACATCCTACGGCGGAAAGCATACTTTTGATGGCTACACCTTC,CASSCLTSYGGKHTFDGYTF
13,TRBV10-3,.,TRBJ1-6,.,TGTGCCATCAGTGTTGGGGGGAATTCACCCCTCCACTTT,CAISVGGNSPLHF
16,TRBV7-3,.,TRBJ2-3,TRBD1,TGTGCCAGCAGCTTACGGGACAGCTCTAGCACAGATACGCAGTATTTT,CASSLRDSSSTDTQYF
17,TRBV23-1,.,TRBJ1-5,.,TGCGCCAGCAGTCAATCCGGGCAGGGACTCTACAATCAGCCCCAGCATTTT,CASSQSGQGLYNQPQHF
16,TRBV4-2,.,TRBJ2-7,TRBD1,TGTGCCAGCAGCCAAGGCCCCGGGACAGGGCCATGGGAGCAGTACTTC,CASSQGPGTGPWEQYF
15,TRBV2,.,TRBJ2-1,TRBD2,TGTGCCAGCAGCATAGAGGGACTAGCGGAAAATGAGCAGTTCTTC,CASSIEGLAENEQFF
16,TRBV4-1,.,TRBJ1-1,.,TGCGCCAGCAGCCTTGACTGGGGGCAGAGGAACACTGAAGCTTTCTTT,CASSLDWGQRNTEAFF
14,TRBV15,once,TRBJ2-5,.,TGTGCCACCAGCCACCCAGCGCCCCAAGAGACCCAGTACTTC,CATSHPAPQETQYF
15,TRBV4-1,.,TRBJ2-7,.,TGCGCCAGCAGCCAAGTTTCGGGGACATCCTACGAGCAGTACTTC,CASSQVSGTSYEQYF
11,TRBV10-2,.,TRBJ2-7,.,TGCGCCAGCAGTACATCCTACGAGCAGTACTTC,CASSTSYEQYF
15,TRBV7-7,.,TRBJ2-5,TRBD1,TGTGCCAGCAGCTCGGGATCGACAGGGGGGGAGACCCAGTACTTC,CASSSGSTGGETQYF
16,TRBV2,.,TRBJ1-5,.,TGTGCCAGCAGTGAATCGGGGGGACCGCAAGTAAGGCCCCAGCATTTT,CASSESGGPQVRPQHF
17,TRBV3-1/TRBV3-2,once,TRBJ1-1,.,TGTGCCAGCAGCCAAGAAGGTGGGAGGGAGAGGGGCACTGAAGCTTTCTTT,CASSQEGGRERGTEAFF
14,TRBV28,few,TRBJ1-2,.,TGTGCCAGCAGCAGGGGTAGAGCTAACTATGGCTACACCTTC,CASSRGRANYGYTF
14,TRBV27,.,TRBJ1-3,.,TGTGCCAGCAGTTTAGCAGGGGCTGGAAACACCATATATTTT,CASSLAGAGNTIYF
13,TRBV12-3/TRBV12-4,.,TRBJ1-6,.,TGTGCCAGCAGTTGGGGGGGTGGTTCACCCCTCCACTTT,CASSWGGGSPLHF
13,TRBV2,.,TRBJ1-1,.,TGTGCCAGCAGTTACAGGGTTAACACTGAAGCTTTCTTT,CASSYRVNTEAFF
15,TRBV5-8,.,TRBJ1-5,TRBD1,TGTGCCAGCAGCTTGGATAGCCAGGGGGGCCAGCCCCAGCATTTT,CASSLDSQGGQPQHF
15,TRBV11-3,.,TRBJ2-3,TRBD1,TGTGCCAGCAGCTTAGGGGACAGGGTCACAGATACGCAGTATTTT,CASSLGDRVTDTQYF
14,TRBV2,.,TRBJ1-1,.,TGTGCCAGCATGGGGAGGAGGGAGGATACTGAAGCTTTCTTT,CASMGRREDTEAFF
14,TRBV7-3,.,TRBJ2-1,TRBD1,TGTGCCAGCAGCCTTGGGACAGGTCACAATGAGCAGTTCTTC,CASSLGTGHNEQFF
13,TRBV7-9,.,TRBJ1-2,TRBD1,TGTGCCAGCAGCTCGGGACAGAACTATGGCTACACCTTC,CASSSGQNYGYTF
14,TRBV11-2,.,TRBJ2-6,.,TGTGCCAGCAGCTTTCTCTCTGGGGCCAACGTCCTGACTTTC,CASSFLSGANVLTF
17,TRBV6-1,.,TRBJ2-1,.,TGTGCCAGCAGTGAAGAGAGCAGGGCGGACACATGGGATGAGCAGTTCTTC,CASSEESRADTWDEQFF
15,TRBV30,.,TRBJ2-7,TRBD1,TGTGCCTGGAGAGTGACAGGGAAAGGGGACTACGAGCAGTACTTC,CAWRVTGKGDYEQYF
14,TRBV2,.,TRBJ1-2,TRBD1,TGTGCCAGCAGTGAGGCAGGGGGCAACTATGGCTACACCTTC,CASSEAGGNYGYTF
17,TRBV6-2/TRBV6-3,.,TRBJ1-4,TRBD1,TGTGCCAGCAGTTCCACGCGGGACAGGTCAACTAATGAAAAACTGTTTTTT,CASSSTRDRSTNEKLFF